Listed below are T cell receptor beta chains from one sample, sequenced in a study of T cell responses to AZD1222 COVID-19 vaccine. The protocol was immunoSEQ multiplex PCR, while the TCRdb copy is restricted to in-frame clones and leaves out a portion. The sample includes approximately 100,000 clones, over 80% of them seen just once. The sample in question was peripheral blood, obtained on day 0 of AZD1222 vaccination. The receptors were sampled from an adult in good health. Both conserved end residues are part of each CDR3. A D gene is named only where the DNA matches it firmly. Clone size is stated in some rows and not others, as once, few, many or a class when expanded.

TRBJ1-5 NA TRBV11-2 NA CAGSRAGHHQPQHF TGTGCCGGGTCCAGGGCGGGACATCATCAGCCCCAGCATTTT
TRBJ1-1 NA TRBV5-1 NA CASRFSGVVNTEAFF TGCGCCAGCAGGTTCTCCGGGGTCGTAAACACTGAAGCTTTCTTT
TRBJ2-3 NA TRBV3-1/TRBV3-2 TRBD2 CASSHGSSGGRDTQYF TGTGCCAGCAGCCATGGGTCTAGCGGGGGCCGAGATACGCAGTATTTT
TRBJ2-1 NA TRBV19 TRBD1 CASNPEGQGEQFF TGTGCCAGTAACCCAGAAGGACAGGGTGAGCAGTTCTTC
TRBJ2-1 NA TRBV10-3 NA CAISESIPRGSYNEQFF TGTGCCATCAGTGAGTCTATCCCTCGTGGCTCCTACAATGAGCAGTTCTTC
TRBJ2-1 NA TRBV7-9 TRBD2 CASSQLAGVTDEQFF TGTGCCAGCAGCCAACTAGCGGGAGTAACCGATGAGCAGTTCTTC
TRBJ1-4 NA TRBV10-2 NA CASSESGGFVKLFF TGCGCCAGCAGTGAGTCTGGGGGTTTTGTAAAACTGTTTTTT
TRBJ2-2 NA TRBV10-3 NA CAMARAGEQGTGELFF TGTGCCATGGCACGGGCGGGAGAACAGGGGACCGGGGAGCTGTTTTTT
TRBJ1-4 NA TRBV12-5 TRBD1 CASGPQGAEKLFF TGTGCTAGTGGCCCGCAGGGGGCTGAAAAACTGTTTTTT
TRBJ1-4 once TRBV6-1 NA CASSYQQANEKLFF TGTGCCAGCAGTTATCAACAGGCTAATGAAAAACTGTTTTTT
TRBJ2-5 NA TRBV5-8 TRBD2 CASSLGTSGGRQETQYF TGTGCCAGCAGCTTGGGGACTAGCGGGGGACGCCAAGAGACCCAGTACTTC
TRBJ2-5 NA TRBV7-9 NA CASSLGGFGQETQYF TGTGCCAGCAGCTTAGGAGGGTTCGGGCAAGAGACCCAGTACTTC
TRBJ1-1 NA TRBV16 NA CASSRQNTEAFF TGTGCCAGCAGTCGACAGAACACTGAAGCTTTCTTT
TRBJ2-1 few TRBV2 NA CASGGNEQFF TGTGCCAGCGGAGGGAATGAGCAGTTCTTC
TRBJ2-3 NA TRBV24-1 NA CATSDASQADTQYF TGTGCCACCAGTGACGCCTCCCAGGCAGATACGCAGTATTTT
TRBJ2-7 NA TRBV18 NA CASSPPLLTESSYEQYF TGTGCCAGCTCACCTCCTTTATTGACAGAGAGCTCCTACGAGCAGTACTTC
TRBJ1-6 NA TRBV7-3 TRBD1 CASSLLNRGNSPLHF TGTGCCAGCAGCTTATTAAACAGGGGAAATTCACCCCTCCACTTT
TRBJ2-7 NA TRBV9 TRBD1 CASSLGQGSSYEQYF TGTGCCAGCAGCCTGGGACAGGGGAGTAGCTACGAGCAGTACTTC
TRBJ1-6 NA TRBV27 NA CASSLSKESSSYNSPLHF TGTGCCAGCAGTTTATCGAAGGAGAGCAGCTCCTATAATTCACCCCTCCACTTT
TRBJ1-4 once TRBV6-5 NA CASSYGNQGPREKLFF TGTGCCAGCAGTTACGGGAATCAGGGACCGCGGGAAAAACTGTTTTTT
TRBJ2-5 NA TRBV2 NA CASSEAQGEGRETQYF TGTGCCAGCAGTGAAGCACAGGGGGAGGGCCGGGAGACCCAGTACTTC
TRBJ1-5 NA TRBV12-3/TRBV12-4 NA CASSLAQGQPQHF TGTGCCAGCAGTTTAGCCCAGGGACAGCCCCAGCATTTT
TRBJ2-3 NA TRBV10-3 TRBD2 CAISESASGEDTQYF TGTGCCATCAGTGAGTCGGCTAGCGGGGAAGATACGCAGTATTTT
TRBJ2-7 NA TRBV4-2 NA CASSQDGSYEQYF TGTGCCAGCAGCCAAGACGGTTCCTACGAGCAGTACTTC
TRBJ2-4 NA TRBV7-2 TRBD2 CASSSRTSGSSGKNIQYF TGTGCCAGCAGCTCCCGGACTAGCGGGAGCTCTGGCAAAAACATTCAGTACTTC
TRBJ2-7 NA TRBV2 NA CASSVLTRGDEQYF TGTGCCAGCAGTGTATTGACCAGGGGCGACGAGCAGTACTTC
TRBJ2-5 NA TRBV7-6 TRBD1 CASSPTIDRGETQYF TGTGCCAGCAGCCCGACAATTGACAGGGGAGAGACCCAGTACTTC
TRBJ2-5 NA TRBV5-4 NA CAGRRGPSGQETQYF TGTGCCGGACGAAGGGGGCCTAGCGGTCAAGAGACCCAGTACTTC
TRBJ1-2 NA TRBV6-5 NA CASKRTTSGYTF TGTGCCAGCAAACGAACCACCTCCGGCTACACCTTC
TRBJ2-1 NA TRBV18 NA CASSPPSPGNEQFF TGTGCCAGCTCACCCCCCTCGCCGGGAAATGAGCAGTTCTTC
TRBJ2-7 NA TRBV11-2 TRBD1 CASSSRQGRNEQYF TGTGCCAGCAGCTCACGACAGGGGAGGAACGAGCAGTACTTC
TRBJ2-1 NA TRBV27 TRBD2 CASSLGASGRSYEQFF TGTGCCAGCAGTCTCGGGGCTAGCGGCCGGAGCTATGAGCAGTTCTTC
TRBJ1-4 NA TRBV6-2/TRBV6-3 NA CASSRLDGHNEKLFF TGTGCCAGCAGTCGCCTGGATGGTCATAATGAAAAACTGTTTTTT
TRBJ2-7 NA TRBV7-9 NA CASSPDSFSYEQYF TGTGCCAGCAGCCCCGACAGTTTCAGCTACGAGCAGTACTTC
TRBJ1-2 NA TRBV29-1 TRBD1 CSVESGQGTLPYGYTF TGCAGCGTTGAGTCGGGACAGGGAACCCTTCCCTATGGCTACACCTTC
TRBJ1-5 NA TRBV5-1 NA CASSGDLNQPQHF TGCGCCAGCAGCGGGGACCTTAATCAGCCCCAGCATTTT
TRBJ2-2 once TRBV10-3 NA CAIGTPNTGELFF TGTGCCATCGGGACTCCGAACACCGGGGAGCTGTTTTTT
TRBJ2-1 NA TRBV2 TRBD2 CASSTGLDPRHEQFF TGTGCCAGCAGTACGGGACTAGACCCCCGACATGAGCAGTTCTTC
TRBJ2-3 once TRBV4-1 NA CASSQVGGDVDTQYF TGCGCCAGCAGCCAAGTAGGGGGGGACGTGGATACGCAGTATTTT
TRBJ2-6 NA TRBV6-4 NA CASSPSVPSGANVLTF TGTGCCAGCAGTCCCTCGGTCCCCTCTGGGGCCAACGTCCTGACTTTC
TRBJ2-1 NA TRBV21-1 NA CASSKGLGRAPYNEQFF TGTGCCAGCAGCAAGGGCCTGGGGCGGGCCCCCTACAATGAGCAGTTCTTC
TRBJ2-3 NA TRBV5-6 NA CASSLVGGDLADTQYF TGTGCCAGCAGCTTGGTCGGGGGTGACTTGGCAGATACGCAGTATTTT
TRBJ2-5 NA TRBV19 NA CASRGGETQYF TGTGCCAGTAGGGGGGGAGAGACCCAGTACTTC
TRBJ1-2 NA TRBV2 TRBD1 CASSRTGLNYGYTF TGTGCCAGCAGCCGGACAGGGTTAAACTATGGCTACACCTTC
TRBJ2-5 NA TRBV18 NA CASSPPGAAQETQYF TGTGCCAGCTCACCTCCGGGAGCGGCCCAAGAGACCCAGTACTTC
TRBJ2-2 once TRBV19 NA CASSFSRPDTGELFF TGTGCCAGTAGTTTCTCGCGACCCGACACCGGGGAGCTGTTTTTT
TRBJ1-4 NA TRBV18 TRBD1 CASSPPGQGEKLFF TGTGCCAGCTCACCCCCGGGACAGGGTGAAAAACTGTTTTTT
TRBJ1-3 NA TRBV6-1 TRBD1 CASSKGQGRKTGNTIYF TGTGCCAGCAGTAAAGGACAGGGGAGAAAGACTGGAAACACCATATATTTT
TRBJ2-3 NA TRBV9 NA CASSVAHGGTDTQYF TGTGCCAGCAGCGTAGCGCACGGTGGCACAGATACGCAGTATTTT
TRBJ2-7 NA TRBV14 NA CASSQDSLRDAEQYF TGTGCCAGCAGCCAAGATTCCCTCAGGGATGCCGAGCAGTACTTC
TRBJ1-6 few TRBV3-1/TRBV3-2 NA CASSQGLGRTTYNSPLHF TGTGCCAGCAGCCAAGGACTCGGACGGACGACCTATAATTCACCCCTCCACTTT
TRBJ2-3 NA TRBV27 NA CASSLVPSSTDTQYF TGTGCCAGCAGTCTAGTGCCCTCTAGCACAGATACGCAGTATTTT
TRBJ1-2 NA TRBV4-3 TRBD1 CASSHRDRGPNYGYTF TGCGCCAGCAGCCACCGAGACAGGGGGCCTAACTATGGCTACACCTTC